One sample yielded the 14 T cell receptor beta chains listed below, sequenced in a study of blood T cell repertoires in COVID-19. TCRdb's copy holds only in-frame clones and misses some; the assay was immunoSEQ multiplex PCR. The sample includes around 50,000 clones, under 90% of them seen just once. The material sequenced was peripheral blood. These receptors were obtained from a man in his forties with active COVID-19.

The chain's CDR3 is CASSEGARREQYF. The CDR3, as DNA: TGCGCCAGCAGTGAGGGGGCGCGTCGTGAGCAGTACTTC. This chain uses TRBV10-2 with TRBJ2-7; possible D gene TRBD1, 5 bases. This CDR3 has 13 residues. V was pared by 2 bases and J by 7 bases, with 12 bases between. The V gene's germline CDR1 is WSHSY and CDR2 SAAADI.

V usage is TRBV6-5 and J usage is TRBJ2-1; TRBD2 matches at 11 bases. Germline V gives CDR1 MNHEY, CDR2 SVGAGI. CDR3 length equals 15 residues. V shed 5 bases and J 9 bases; nucleotides not matched to a gene: 9. The CDR3 DNA sequence: TGTGCCAGCAGTCAACTAGCGGGAGAAGTGGGTGAGCAGTTCTTC. It encodes CASSQLAGEVGEQFF.

The CDR3 DNA sequence: TGTGCCAGCAGCTTCGGAACCTGGGACAGCCTGTCCTACGAGCAGTACTTC. It specifies CASSFGTWDSLSYEQYF. The V gene is TRBV12-1, the J gene TRBJ2-7; the DNA was not used to check the table's D call, TRBD1. TRBV12-1 is shown as a pseudogene. The CDR3 covers 17 residues.

Here the CDR3 DNA reads TGTGCCAGCTCCCGGGACCAAGAGACCCAGTACTTC. Translated: CASSRDQETQYF. The chain carries TRBV5-4 and TRBJ2-5; D unclear. The CDR3 is made up of 12 amino acids. Germline values: CDR1 SGHNT, CDR2 YYREEE (reference sequence). The V end lost 7 bases, the J end lost 0 bases, and 7 bases lay between the germline ends.

The genes are TRBV4-1 and TRBJ1-2, with D maybe TRBD1 (5 bases). V was shortened by 1 base and J by 0 bases, with 9 bases between the two germline ends. The CDR3 covers 15 residues. Germline V gene data show CDR1 as MGHRA and CDR2 as YSYEKL. The CDR3 DNA reads TGCGCCAGCAGCCAAGGACAGATCTCTAACTATGGCTACACCTTC. Translated, it gives CASSQGQISNYGYTF.

The CDR3 region has the DNA TGTGCCAGCAGTTACCACAAACAGGGAGGCTACACCTTC. Translated: CASSYHKQGGYTF. The chain uses TRBV6-5 and TRBJ1-2; tentatively, D is TRBD1 (6 bases). The CDR3 spans 13 residues. Germline loops: CDR1 MNHEY, CDR2 SVGAGI. Trimming took 2 bases from V and 8 from J, leaving 12 bases between them.

The genes are TRBV15 and TRBJ2-1, with 8 nucleotides matching TRBD2. V was pared by 0 bases and J by 4 bases, with 5 bases of the junction left unmatched. The CDR3 covers 16 residues. Germline V gene lookup returns CDR1 LNHNV and CDR2 YYDKDF (reference sequence). The CDR3 sequence is CATSRDAAGGYNEQFF. CDR3 nucleotide sequence: TGTGCCACCAGCAGAGATGCGGCGGGAGGTTACAATGAGCAGTTCTTC.

The V call is TRBV21-1, the J call TRBJ2-1; the tabulated D call, TRBD2, remains unverified against the DNA. TRBV21-1 corresponds to a pseudogene. The CDR3 totals 16 residues. The CDR3: CASSKEPGGPYNEQFF. Written as DNA, the CDR3 is TGTGCCAGCAGCAAAGAGCCGGGAGGGCCCTACAATGAGCAGTTCTTC.

The chain recombines TRBV30 with TRBJ1-5; perhaps TRBD1 as D (5 bases). Trimming cost V 0 bases and J 4 bases, with 7 bases left between them. Germline CDR1 and CDR2: GTSNPN and SVGIG (reference sequence). This CDR3 contains 13 residues. CDR3 residues: CAWSVGENQPQHF. As DNA, the CDR3 is TGTGCCTGGAGTGTAGGGGAAAATCAGCCCCAGCATTTT. Full variable domain (outside the CDR3, taken from reference TRBV30 and TRBJ1-5): SQTIHQWPATLVQPVGSPLSLECTVEGTSNPNLYWYRQAAGRGLQLLFYSVGIGQISSEVPQNLSASRPQDRQFILSSKKLLLSDSGFYLCAWSVGENQPQHFGDGTRLSIL.

This clone appeared once. This chain joins TRBV4-1 and TRBJ1-1; D uncertain. Deletions cut 0 bases from V and 6 bases from J, with 8 bases between. Germline lookup yields CDR1 MGHRA and CDR2 YSYEKL. There are 13 residues in the CDR3. The CDR3 DNA reads TGCGCCAGCAGCCAAGATCGGAGGTCTGAAGCTTTCTTT. This sequence encodes CASSQDRRSEAFF.

The V gene is TRBV12-3 or TRBV12-4, the J gene TRBJ1-1; D perhaps matches TRBD1 (5 bases). The CDR3 length is 13 residues. The V end was cut by 2 bases, the J end by 5 bases, with 9 bases between. Written as DNA, the CDR3 is TGTGCCAGCAGTTTATTCGGGGGGACTGAAGCTTTCTTT. Translated: CASSLFGGTEAFF.

The V call is TRBV5-4, the J call TRBJ1-1, with TRBD1 matching 10 bases. Germline V gene sequence: CDR1 SGHNT, CDR2 YYREEE (reference sequence). The CDR3 is made up of 16 amino acids. V shed 4 bases and J 5 bases; nucleotides not matched to a gene: 11. In nucleotides, the CDR3 is TGTGCCAGCAGCATCCGCGACAGGGGGCCGGGGACTGAAGCTTTCTTT. This translates into CASSIRDRGPGTEAFF.

The chain has TRBV14 and TRBJ2-3, with a weak D call TRBD2 (5 bases). CDR1 and CDR2 (germline): SGHDN, FVKESK. The CDR3 is 17 amino acids. Trimming shortened V by 1 base and J by 0 bases, and 14 bases separated the two germline ends. The CDR3: CASSQAKGGYSTDTQYF. In DNA, the CDR3 is TGTGCCAGCAGCCAAGCGAAAGGAGGATACAGCACAGATACGCAGTATTTT.

This sequence joins TRBV18 and TRBJ2-1; no firm D call. Germline loops: CDR1 KGHSH, CDR2 LQKENI. There are 13 residues in the CDR3. Trimming shortened V by 2 bases and J by 7 bases, and 9 bases separated the two germline ends. Written as DNA, the CDR3 is TGTGCCAGCTCACCAGGCCCCGTGAATGAGCAGTTCTTC. Amino acids: CASSPGPVNEQFF.